Following are 20 T cell receptor beta chains from one sample sequenced in a study of T cells in Graves' hyperthyroidism and ophthalmopathy. RNA transcripts gave rise to amplified TCR beta CDR3 regions. In the first-round RT-PCR of the TCR CDR3, the HTBI primer set was used. Via MiXCR, TCRdb re-called the multiplex PCR reads, giving one row per CDR3 protein. The sample carries hundreds of thousands of distinct CDR3 sequences, about 15% recorded once. Sequencing was done on a sample of blood. These TCRs come from a woman between 18 and 30 years old with Graves' hyperthyroidism.

This clonotype was recorded at least ten times. The chain employs TRBV11-2 and TRBJ2-7; D not resolved. CDR1 is SGHAT, CDR2 FQNNGV, per germline. This CDR3 has 13 amino acids. Trimming shortened V by 2 bases and J by 3 bases, and 8 bases separated the two germline ends. The CDR3 here is CASSLNKGYEQYF. The CDR3 nucleotides are TGTGCCAGCAGCTTAAATAAGGGCTACGAGCAGTACTTC.

This clonotype occurred a few times. This chain connects TRBV3-1 to TRBJ2-7, with unresolved D. Germline assignment: CDR1 LGHDT and CDR2 YNNKEL (reference sequence). Trimming removed 1 base at V and 6 bases at J, with 13 bases between. This CDR3 spans 14 amino acids. The CDR3 sequence: CASSQATPLLEQYF. CDR3 in DNA: TGTGCCAGCAGCCAAGCGACTCCCCTTCTCGAGCAGTACTTC.

The chain employs TRBV20-1 and TRBJ1-5; unclear D gene. CDR1 DFQATT and CDR2 SNEGSKA come from the germline V gene (reference sequence). Trimming took 3 bases from V and 0 from J, leaving 12 bases between them. There are 15 residues in the CDR3. CDR3 nucleotide sequence: TGCAGTGCTAGTCGGCAGCCTTATAGCAATCAGCCCCAGCATTTT. It yields the protein CSASRQPYSNQPQHF.

This chain connects TRBV20-1 to TRBJ2-7; D unclear. CDR1 and CDR2 from the germline V gene are DFQATT and SNEGSKA (reference sequence). The V and J ends lost 1 base and 5 bases respectively, with 21 bases between them. The CDR3 spans 16 residues. CDR3 in amino acids: CSARADRLNPSNEQYF. The CDR3 DNA reads as TGCAGTGCTAGAGCCGATCGACTTAACCCCTCTAACGAGCAGTACTTC.

J is TRBJ1-2 and V is TRBV6-2 or TRBV6-3; 8 nucleotides match TRBD1. Germline values: CDR1 MNHEY, CDR2 SVGEGT. CDR3 length equals 17 residues. Trimming took 0 bases from V and 2 from J; bases not matched to a gene: 8. Here the CDR3 DNA reads TGTGCCAGCAGTTACTCACAGACAGGGGAAAGGAACTATGGCTACACCTTC. Its protein product is CASSYSQTGERNYGYTF.

The chain combines TRBV7-8 with TRBJ1-1; D gene uncertain. This CDR3 has 16 amino acids. Between the trimmed V and J ends, which lost 2 bases and 6 bases, there was a span of 19 bases. The germline V gene has CDR1 SGHVS and CDR2 FQNEAQ. The CDR3 protein is CASSLSISLSRSEAFF. The CDR3 bases are TGTGCCAGCAGCTTATCGATAAGCCTTAGCAGGTCTGAAGCTTTCTTT. The variable domain in full, completed from reference TRBV7-8 and TRBJ1-1, reads GAGVSQSPRYKVAKRGQDVALRCDPISGHVSLFWYQQALGQGPEFLTYFQNEAQLDKSGLPSDRFFAERPEGSVSTLKIQRTQQEDSAVYLCASSLSISLSRSEAFFGQGTRLTVV.

The chain carries TRBV28 and TRBJ2-5; D possibly uses TRBD1 or TRBD2 (5 bases each). Trimming took 5 bases from V and 4 from J, leaving 23 bases between them. Germline CDR1 MDHEN, CDR2 SYDVKM. The CDR3 runs 17 residues. The CDR3 nucleotides read TGTGCCAGCAGTCCCGATTGGGGACGGGGCCTCGGAGAGACCCAGTACTTC. Translated: CASSPDWGRGLGETQYF.

This clonotype was observed a handful of times. The V and J genes are TRBV28 and TRBJ2-5; TRBD2 might be the D (6 bases). The V gene lost 6 bases and the J gene lost 5 bases, with 16 bases spanning the gap. Germline CDR1 reads MDHEN; CDR2 reads SYDVKM. This CDR3 comprises 14 residues. CDR3 bases: TGTGCCAGCAGACCAAGGGACTGGTGGGAGACCCAGTACTTC. It yields the protein CASRPRDWWETQYF.

V gene TRBV12-3 or TRBV12-4 combines with J gene TRBJ2-7; TRBD2 agrees at 7 bases. Trimming took 3 bases from V and 0 from J; bases not matched to a gene: 5. This CDR3 has 15 amino acids. The CDR3 region has the DNA TGTGCCAGCAGTTTTCTTGGACTAGTCTCCTACGAGCAGTACTTC. This codes for CASSFLGLVSYEQYF.

This clonotype was seen at least ten times. The chain links TRBV18 to TRBJ1-1; 7 bases agree with TRBD1. The CDR3 spans 13 residues. J was trimmed by 7 bases and V by 1 base; bases with no gene match: 3. The germline V gene encodes CDR1 KGHSH and CDR2 LQKENI. The chain's CDR3 is CASSPRAGGEAFF. The CDR3 nucleotides are TGTGCCAGCTCACCACGGGCAGGGGGTGAAGCTTTCTTT.

This chain joins TRBV10-3 and TRBJ1-5, with TRBD1 as a possible D gene (6 bases). CDR3 length: 15 residues. Germline-derived CDR1 and CDR2 are ENHRY and SYGVKD. Deletions cut 5 bases from V and 4 bases from J, with 15 bases between. DNA of the CDR3: TGTGCCATCAGTTCCGCCCAGGGGACTAATCAGCCCCAGCATTTT. This encodes CAISSAQGTNQPQHF.

In this sample, this clonotype turned up a few times. This sequence joins TRBV27 and TRBJ2-2; D might be TRBD2 (6 bases). V was clipped by 5 bases and J by 4 bases, with 11 bases between them. The CDR3 contains 14 residues. Germline CDR1 is MNHEY and CDR2 is SMNVEV (reference sequence). DNA for the CDR3: TGTGCCAGCAGTGCGGAGGGACGCACCGGGGAGCTGTTTTTT. This codes for CASSAEGRTGELFF.

This clonotype was seen many times. This chain joins TRBV11-2 and TRBJ2-1, with 8 bases identical to TRBD2. Germline loops: CDR1 SGHAT, CDR2 FQNNGV. With V trimmed by 6 bases and J by 6 bases, 7 bases remained unmatched. The CDR3 runs to 14 residues. The CDR3 coding sequence is TGTGCCAGCAGAAGGGCGGGAGGCACCAATGAGCAGTTCTTC. This encodes CASRRAGGTNEQFF.

This clonotype was detected many times. The chain joins TRBV30 to TRBJ2-5; a possible D gene is TRBD2 (6 bases). Germline-derived CDR1 and CDR2 are GTSNPN and SVGIG (reference sequence). V was shortened by 2 bases and J by 5 bases, with 18 bases between the two germline ends. CDR3 size: 15 residues. CDR3 nucleotide sequence: TGTGCCTGGAGTCGGTGGGACTCCCACGTGGAGACCCAGTACTTC. Its protein product is CAWSRWDSHVETQYF.

The CDR3 loop reads CASSTSPEREPGDTQYF. In DNA form, the CDR3 reads TGTGCCAGCAGTACCTCCCCTGAGCGGGAGCCTGGAGATACGCAGTATTTT. V is TRBV27 and J is TRBJ2-3; 8 bases map to TRBD2. The V and J ends lost 5 bases and 5 bases, in that order; junction bases with no gene match: 15. This CDR3 contains 17 residues. Germline CDR1 and CDR2: MNHEY and SMNVEV (reference sequence).

This clonotype was observed many times. V usage is TRBV20-1 and J usage is TRBJ2-1; no definite D call. V lost 0 bases, J lost 5 bases, and 8 bases lay in between. The germline CDR1 and CDR2 sequences are DFQATT and SNEGSKA (reference sequence). The CDR3 length is 13 residues. CDR3 sequence (DNA): TGCAGTGCTAGAGATCTGGCAAACAATGAGCAGTTCTTC. Residues: CSARDLANNEQFF.

This clonotype came up many times. The chain joins TRBV30 to TRBJ2-1, with D perhaps TRBD1 (6 bases). Trimming stripped 5 bases from V and 11 bases from J, with 16 bases between. The CDR3 extends over 12 amino acids. Germline lookup yields CDR1 GTSNPN and CDR2 SVGIG (reference sequence). Here the CDR3 DNA reads TGTGCCTGGGCAGTAAGACAGGCGAAGCAGTTCTTC. This codes for CAWAVRQAKQFF.

The rearrangement joins TRBV9 to TRBJ1-5; 7 bases agree with TRBD1. Trimming took 0 bases from V and 5 from J; bases not matched to a gene: 5. The germline gives CDR1 SGDLS, CDR2 YYNGEE. This CDR3 spans 15 amino acids. CDR3 protein: CASSVGDSFYQPQHF. CDR3 nucleotides: TGTGCCAGCAGCGTAGGGGACAGTTTTTATCAGCCCCAGCATTTT. Using reference TRBV9 and TRBJ1-5 for the parts outside the CDR3, the full variable domain is DSGVTQTPKHLITATGQRVTLRCSPRSGDLSVYWYQQSLDQGLQFLIQYYNGEERAKGNILERFSAQQFPDLHSELNLSSLELGDSALYFCASSVGDSFYQPQHFGDGTRLSIL.

The rearrangement joins TRBV4-3 to TRBJ1-2; 11 bases map to TRBD1. Germline V gene data show CDR1 as LGHNA and CDR2 as YSLEER. J gave up 7 bases and V 4 bases, and 8 bases lay outside the gene matches. This CDR3 is 15 amino acids long. CDR3 region: CASSPQGGQGVGYTF. The CDR3 nucleotides read TGCGCCAGCAGCCCGCAGGGGGGACAGGGGGTTGGCTACACCTTC.

Ten or more counts support this clonotype. CDR3 amino acids: CASSFPSGRRYEQFF. The CDR3 coding sequence is TGTGCCAGCAGCTTCCCCAGCGGGAGGAGATACGAACAGTTCTTC. The chain is built from TRBV11-3 and TRBJ2-1; 9 bases line up with TRBD2. Trimming took 3 bases from V and 13 from J; bases not matched to a gene: 13. The CDR3 contains 15 residues. Per germline, CDR1 SGHNT and CDR2 YENEEA. Using reference TRBV11-3 and TRBJ2-1 for the parts outside the CDR3, the full variable domain is EAGVVQSPRYKIIEKKQPVAFWCNPISGHNTLYWYLQNLGQGPELLIRYENEEAVDDSQLPKDRFSAERLKGVDSTLKIQPAELGDSAVYLCASSFPSGRRYEQFFGPGTRLTVL.